What follows are 5 T cell receptor beta chains derived from one specimen sequenced in a study of CD8 T cells in Susac syndrome. RNA totalling about 0.5 to 1 ug underwent reverse transcription with random hexamers. One entry per CDR3 protein, called by TCRdb with MiXCR from the immunoSEQ multiplex PCR reads. The sample has tens of thousands of distinct CDR3 sequences, approximately 94% seen once; the top ten hold roughly 0.5%. Sequencing input: CD8+ T cells from PBMCs. The receptors were gathered from a human donor with Susac syndrome.

The J gene is TRBJ2-3, the V gene TRBV7-9; 16 bases are a match to TRBD2. V lost 4 bases, J lost 2 bases, and 6 bases stayed unmatched. The CDR3 is 18 amino acids. The germline gives CDR1 SEHNR, CDR2 FQNEAQ (reference sequence). The CDR3 DNA follows: TGTGCCAGCAGCTCGGGACTAGCGGGGGGGCCAGCCACAGATACGCAGTATTTT. It specifies CASSSGLAGGPATDTQYF.

V is TRBV6-2 or TRBV6-3 and J is TRBJ2-2; the D gene is possibly TRBD2 (6 bases). CDR1 is MNHEY and CDR2 is SVGEGT in the germline V gene. The germline V and J ends were trimmed by 2 bases and 5 bases, with 9 bases remaining between them. The CDR3 contains 14 residues. This CDR3 reads CASSYRAGTGELFF. DNA of the CDR3: TGTGCCAGCAGTTACAGGGCGGGGACCGGGGAGCTGTTTTTT.

This clonotype showed up just a few times. The genes are TRBV7-9 and TRBJ2-7; D is uncertain. Germline values: CDR1 SEHNR, CDR2 FQNEAQ (reference sequence). The V end was cut by 5 bases, the J end by 4 bases, with 6 bases between. The length of the CDR3 is 11 residues. CDR3 sequence reads: CASSRSYEQYF. In nucleotides, the CDR3 is TGTGCCAGCAGCCGATCTTACGAGCAGTACTTC.

This chain joins TRBV12-5 and TRBJ2-5; no clear D gene. Between the trimmed V and J ends, which lost 1 base and 7 bases, there was a span of 7 bases. This CDR3 has 12 amino acids. Germline assignment: CDR1 LGHNT and CDR2 FRNRAP. The CDR3, as DNA: TGTGCTAGTGGTTTGGCCCGGGCGACCCAGTACTTC. It encodes CASGLARATQYF. The full variable domain, in which reference TRBV12-5 and TRBJ2-5 provide the parts outside the CDR3, is DARVTQTPRHKVTEMGQEVTMRCQPILGHNTVFWYRQTMMQGLELLAYFRNRAPLDDSGMPKDRFSAEMPDATLATLKIQPSEPRDSAVYFCASGLARATQYFGPGTRLLVL.

The V and J genes are TRBV27 and TRBJ2-3, with D unclear. Germline loops: CDR1 MNHEY, CDR2 SMNVEV (reference sequence). The CDR3 extends over 15 amino acids. Between the trimmed V and J ends, which lost 3 bases and 2 bases, there was a span of 12 bases. The CDR3 spells CASSLGSGSTDTQYF. CDR3 DNA: TGTGCCAGCAGTTTGGGGTCCGGGTCCACAGATACGCAGTATTTT.